Detailed here is one T cell receptor (beta chain). What it binds is unknown. The data were obtained in a study of T cell repertoires in cytomegalovirus infection. Overall study: CMV infection together with matching HLA type was indicated by public TCR beta signatures. General study findings and limits: HLA-C-restricted, CMV-specific TCR beta clonotypes were dominant ex vivo.

This CDR3 has 13 amino acids. Between the trimmed V and J ends, which lost 5 bases and 7 bases, there was a span of 14 bases. TCRdb redid the calling of the reads with MiXCR, one entry per CDR3 protein. The sample shows tens of thousands of distinct CDR3 sequences, 20% of them seen only once. Sequenced material: CD8+ T cells from cultured PBMCs, taken from culture after CMV antigen stimulation. The TCR originated in a human donor in good health (CMV status not recorded). Some clones in this sample may be carry-over from other donors' samples. The chain combines TRBV12-3 or TRBV12-4 with TRBJ1-2; D gene unclear. This CDR3 reads CASSPPGRVGYTF. CDR3 nucleotides: TGTGCCAGCAGTCCCCCGGGGAGGGTTGGCTACACCTTC.